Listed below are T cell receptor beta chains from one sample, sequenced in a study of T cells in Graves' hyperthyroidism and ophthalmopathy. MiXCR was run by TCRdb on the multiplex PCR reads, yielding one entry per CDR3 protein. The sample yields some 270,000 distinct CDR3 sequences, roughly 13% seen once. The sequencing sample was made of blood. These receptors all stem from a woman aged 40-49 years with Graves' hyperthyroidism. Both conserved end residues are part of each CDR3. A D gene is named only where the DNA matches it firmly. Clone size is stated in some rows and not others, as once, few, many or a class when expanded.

CDR3aa: CASSTGTFSYEQYF
CDR3nt: TGTGCCAGCAGCACAGGGACGTTTTCCTACGAGCAGTACTTC
len: 14
j_gene: TRBJ2-7
v_gene: TRBV5-4
d_gene: -
abundance: -

CDR3aa: CASSEVQPQHF
CDR3nt: TGCGCCAGCAGTGAGGTTCAGCCCCAGCATTTT
len: 11
j_gene: TRBJ1-5
v_gene: TRBV10-1
d_gene: -
abundance: many

CDR3aa: CASSPMAGGGQPQHF
CDR3nt: TGTGCCAGCAGCCCAATGGCAGGGGGCGGTCAGCCCCAGCATTTT
len: 15
j_gene: TRBJ1-5
v_gene: TRBV7-9
d_gene: TRBD1
abundance: few

CDR3aa: CASSLGGAGELFF
CDR3nt: TGTGCCAGCAGCTTAGGGGGGGCCGGGGAGCTGTTTTTT
len: 13
j_gene: TRBJ2-2
v_gene: TRBV7-8
d_gene: -
abundance: many

CDR3aa: CASPLRAGANVLTF
CDR3nt: TGTGCCAGCCCCCTAAGGGCTGGGGCCAACGTCCTGACTTTC
len: 14
j_gene: TRBJ2-6
v_gene: TRBV6-1
d_gene: -
abundance: -

CDR3aa: CASSQLSGDSPLHF
CDR3nt: TGTGCCAGCAGCCAGCTATCGGGGGATTCACCCCTCCACTTT
len: 14
j_gene: TRBJ1-6
v_gene: TRBV3-1
d_gene: -
abundance: many

CDR3aa: CASGMGDGYTF
CDR3nt: TGTGCCAGCGGCATGGGGGATGGCTACACCTTC
len: 11
j_gene: TRBJ1-2
v_gene: TRBV2
d_gene: -
abundance: many

CDR3aa: CASSSQLGYYEQFF
CDR3nt: TGTGCCAGCTCATCTCAATTGGGGTACTATGAGCAGTTCTTC
len: 14
j_gene: TRBJ2-1
v_gene: TRBV18
d_gene: -
abundance: -

CDR3aa: CASSYYYEQYF
CDR3nt: TGTGCCAGCAGTTACTACTACGAGCAGTACTTC
len: 11
j_gene: TRBJ2-7
v_gene: TRBV28
d_gene: -
abundance: many

CDR3aa: CASSGSPGTRKPNEQFF
CDR3nt: TGTGCCAGTAGTGGCTCACCCGGGACTAGAAAACCCAATGAGCAGTTCTTC
len: 17
j_gene: TRBJ2-1
v_gene: TRBV19
d_gene: TRBD2
abundance: -

CDR3aa: CSVDDIGTTQETQYF
CDR3nt: TGCAGCGTTGACGATATAGGGACCACCCAAGAGACCCAGTACTTC
len: 15
j_gene: TRBJ2-5
v_gene: TRBV29-1
d_gene: -
abundance: -

CDR3aa: CASSLTSGSAYEQYF
CDR3nt: TGTGCCAGCAGCCTGACTAGCGGGAGCGCCTACGAGCAGTACTTC
len: 15
j_gene: TRBJ2-7
v_gene: TRBV2
d_gene: TRBD2
abundance: many

CDR3aa: CASSTSFQTGELFF
CDR3nt: TGTGCCAGCAGTACCAGCTTTCAAACCGGGGAGCTGTTTTTT
len: 14
j_gene: TRBJ2-2
v_gene: TRBV2
d_gene: -
abundance: few

CDR3aa: CASSQGHLSNQPQHF
CDR3nt: TGTGCCAGCAGCCAAGGGCACCTTAGCAATCAGCCCCAGCATTTT
len: 15
j_gene: TRBJ1-5
v_gene: TRBV3-1
d_gene: -
abundance: many

CDR3aa: CASGQGARGYTF
CDR3nt: TGCGCCAGTGGACAGGGGGCGCGAGGCTACACCTTC
len: 12
j_gene: TRBJ1-2
v_gene: TRBV5-1
d_gene: TRBD1
abundance: many

CDR3aa: CASSFDENTDTQYF
CDR3nt: TGTGCCAGCAGCTTCGATGAGAACACAGATACGCAGTATTTT
len: 14
j_gene: TRBJ2-3
v_gene: TRBV7-2
d_gene: -
abundance: -

CDR3aa: CASSLSPPVAGSLNYGYTF
CDR3nt: TGTGCCAGCAGTTTAAGTCCCCCAGTCGCCGGCTCCCTCAACTATGGCTACACCTTC
len: 19
j_gene: TRBJ1-2
v_gene: TRBV28
d_gene: -
abundance: many

CDR3aa: CASSLYSSGGELFF
CDR3nt: TGTGCCAGCAGTTTATATAGTAGCGGCGGGGAGCTGTTTTTT
len: 14
j_gene: TRBJ2-2
v_gene: TRBV12-3/TRBV12-4
d_gene: -
abundance: many

CDR3aa: CASSYETGGREKLFF
CDR3nt: TGTGCCAGCAGTTACGAGACAGGGGGACGGGAAAAACTGTTTTTT
len: 15
j_gene: TRBJ1-4
v_gene: TRBV6-9
d_gene: TRBD1
abundance: -

CDR3aa: CASSQGTSAQETQYF
CDR3nt: TGCGCCAGCAGCCAAGGTACTAGCGCCCAAGAGACCCAGTACTTC
len: 15
j_gene: TRBJ2-5
v_gene: TRBV4-1
d_gene: TRBD2
abundance: few

CDR3aa: CASSDRGFDTQYF
CDR3nt: TGTGCCAGCAGTGACCGGGGGTTTGATACGCAGTATTTT
len: 13
j_gene: TRBJ2-3
v_gene: TRBV27
d_gene: -
abundance: -

CDR3aa: CASSAGTGIYEQYF
CDR3nt: TGTGCCAGCTCAGCCGGGACAGGGATCTACGAGCAGTACTTC
len: 14
j_gene: TRBJ2-7
v_gene: TRBV18
d_gene: TRBD1
abundance: many

CDR3aa: CASSQDVREQYF
CDR3nt: TGTGCCAGCAGCCAAGATGTCCGGGAGCAGTACTTC
len: 12
j_gene: TRBJ2-7
v_gene: TRBV3-1
d_gene: -
abundance: -

CDR3aa: CASSPGTSASEQFF
CDR3nt: TGTGCCAGCAGCCCCGGGACTAGCGCTAGTGAGCAGTTCTTC
len: 14
j_gene: TRBJ2-1
v_gene: TRBV7-3
d_gene: TRBD2
abundance: many

CDR3aa: CAIRLSGNTIYF
CDR3nt: TGTGCCATACGGCTCTCTGGAAACACCATATATTTT
len: 12
j_gene: TRBJ1-3
v_gene: TRBV10-3
d_gene: -
abundance: many

CDR3aa: CASSFGTSGQETQYF
CDR3nt: TGCGCCAGCAGCTTTGGGACTAGCGGACAAGAGACCCAGTACTTC
len: 15
j_gene: TRBJ2-5
v_gene: TRBV5-1
d_gene: TRBD2
abundance: -

CDR3aa: CASSPGLGGQAFF
CDR3nt: TGTGCCAGCAGCCCCGGTTTAGGGGGTCAGGCTTTCTTT
len: 13
j_gene: TRBJ1-1
v_gene: TRBV11-3
d_gene: -
abundance: many